This T cell receptor beta chain stems from a study of blood T cell repertoires in COVID-19. Profiling relied on immunoSEQ multiplex PCR, and the TCRdb table lists in-frame clones only, not all of them. The sample lists under 150,000 clones; less than 85% were seen once. What was sequenced was peripheral blood. The sequence was collected from a human donor in a cohort sampled during active COVID-19.

CDR3 nucleotides: TGTGCCTGGGATCCGGGGTTTGGCTATGGCTACACCTTC. Its translation is CAWDPGFGYGYTF. The V gene is TRBV30, the J gene TRBJ1-2, with no clear D. The CDR3 is 13 residues long. V was clipped by 5 bases and J by 4 bases, with 14 bases between them. CDR1 is GTSNPN, CDR2 SVGIG, per germline (reference sequence).